These T cell receptor beta chains were read from a single sample in a study of OX40 agonist ivuxolimab in advanced cancers. Profiled with immunoSEQ multiplex PCR; TCRdb holds only in-frame clones, not every one. In the table there are about 71,000 clones, 91% of which are singletons. Sequenced material: CD4+ or CD8+ T cells sorted from blood, taken in a trial of the OX40 agonist ivuxolimab. The receptor source for this set is an adult with an advanced solid tumor such as melanoma, head and neck, liver or kidney cancer. Each CDR3 is given with its conserved first and last residue. Each record gives: J gene, D gene, V gene, CDR3 protein, CDR3 DNA. The D gene is left open where the match is weak.

J: TRBJ2-7
D: NA
V: TRBV7-8
CDR3: CASSLVPYEQYF
DNA: TGTGCCAGCAGCTTAGTACCCTACGAGCAGTACTTC

J: TRBJ1-2
D: NA
V: TRBV9
CDR3: CASSVGAGNHLDGYTF
DNA: TGTGCCAGCAGCGTAGGGGCAGGGAATCATTTAGATGGCTACACCTTC

J: TRBJ2-2
D: NA
V: TRBV30
CDR3: CAWSVRTGATGELFF
DNA: TGTGCCTGGAGTGTAAGAACAGGCGCAACCGGGGAGCTGTTTTTT

J: TRBJ2-3
D: NA
V: TRBV7-9
CDR3: CASSLTGYSTDTQYF
DNA: TGTGCCAGCAGCTTAACGGGGTATAGCACAGATACGCAGTATTTT

J: TRBJ2-3
D: TRBD1
V: TRBV27
CDR3: CASSLRGQSTDTQYF
DNA: TGTGCCAGCAGTTTACGGGGACAGAGCACAGATACGCAGTATTTT

J: TRBJ1-4
D: NA
V: TRBV28
CDR3: CASGGTDDVHEKLFF
DNA: TGTGCCAGCGGAGGGACCGATGATGTACATGAAAAACTGTTTTTT

J: TRBJ2-1
D: TRBD2
V: TRBV27
CDR3: CASSLSGGILYNEQFF
DNA: TGTGCCAGCAGTTTATCGGGGGGGATACTTTACAATGAGCAGTTCTTC

J: TRBJ1-1
D: NA
V: TRBV4-3
CDR3: CASSQDLRGVVEAFF
DNA: TGCGCCAGCAGCCAAGATCTCCGTGGTGTTGTTGAAGCTTTCTTT

J: TRBJ2-1
D: NA
V: TRBV7-2
CDR3: CASSLGSFRAISSYNEQFF
DNA: TGTGCCAGCAGCTTAGGGTCTTTCCGGGCAATTAGCTCCTACAATGAGCAGTTCTTC

J: TRBJ2-1
D: NA
V: TRBV9
CDR3: CASSPDGRVDEQFF
DNA: TGTGCCAGCAGCCCCGACGGCAGGGTGGATGAGCAGTTCTTC

J: TRBJ1-1
D: NA
V: TRBV30
CDR3: CAWSVGDSEAFF
DNA: TGTGCCTGGAGTGTAGGGGACTCTGAAGCTTTCTTT

J: TRBJ2-7
D: TRBD1
V: TRBV9
CDR3: CASGRQGRNEQYF
DNA: TGTGCCAGCGGACGACAGGGAAGGAACGAGCAGTACTTC